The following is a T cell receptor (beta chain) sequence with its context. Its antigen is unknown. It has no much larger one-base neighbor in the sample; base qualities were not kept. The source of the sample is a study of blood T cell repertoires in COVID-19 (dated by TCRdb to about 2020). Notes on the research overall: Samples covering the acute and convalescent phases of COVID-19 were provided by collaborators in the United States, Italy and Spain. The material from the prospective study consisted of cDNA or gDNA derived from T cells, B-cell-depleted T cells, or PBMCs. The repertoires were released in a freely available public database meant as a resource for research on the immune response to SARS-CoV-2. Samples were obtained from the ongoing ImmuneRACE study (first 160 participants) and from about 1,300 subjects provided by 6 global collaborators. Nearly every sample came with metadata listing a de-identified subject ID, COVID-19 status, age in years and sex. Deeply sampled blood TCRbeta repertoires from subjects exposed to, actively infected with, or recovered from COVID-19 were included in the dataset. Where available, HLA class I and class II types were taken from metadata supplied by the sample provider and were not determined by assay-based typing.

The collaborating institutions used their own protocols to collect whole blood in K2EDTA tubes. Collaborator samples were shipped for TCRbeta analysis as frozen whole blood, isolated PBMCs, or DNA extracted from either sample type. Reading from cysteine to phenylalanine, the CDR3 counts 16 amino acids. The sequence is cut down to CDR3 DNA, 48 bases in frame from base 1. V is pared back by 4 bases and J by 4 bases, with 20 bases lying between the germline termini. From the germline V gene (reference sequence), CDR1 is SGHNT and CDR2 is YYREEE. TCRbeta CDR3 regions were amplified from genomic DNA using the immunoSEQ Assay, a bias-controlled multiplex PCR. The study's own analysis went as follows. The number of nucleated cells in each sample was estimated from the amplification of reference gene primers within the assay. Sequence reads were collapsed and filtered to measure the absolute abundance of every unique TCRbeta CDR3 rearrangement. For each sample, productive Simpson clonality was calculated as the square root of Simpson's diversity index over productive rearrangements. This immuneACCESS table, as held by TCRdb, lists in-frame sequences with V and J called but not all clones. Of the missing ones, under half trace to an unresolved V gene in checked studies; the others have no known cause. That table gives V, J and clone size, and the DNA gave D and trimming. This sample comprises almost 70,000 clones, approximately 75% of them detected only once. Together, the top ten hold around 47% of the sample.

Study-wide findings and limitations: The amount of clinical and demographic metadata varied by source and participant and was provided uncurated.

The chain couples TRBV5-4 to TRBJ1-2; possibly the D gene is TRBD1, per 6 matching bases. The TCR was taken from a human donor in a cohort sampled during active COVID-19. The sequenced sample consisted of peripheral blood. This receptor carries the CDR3 CASSGGRVGGGYGYTF. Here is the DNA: TGTGCCAGCAGCGGTGGGCGTGTGGGAGGGGGCTATGGCTACACCTTC. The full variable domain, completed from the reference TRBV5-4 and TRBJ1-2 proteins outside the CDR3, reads ETGVTQSPTHLIKTRGQQVTLRCSSQSGHNTVSWYQQALGQGPQFIFQYYREEENGRGNFPPRFSGLQFPNYSSELNVNALELDDSALYLCASSGGRVGGGYGYTFGSGTRLTVV.